The TCR beta chain described here comes from a study of long-term antiretroviral therapy in people with HIV. Whole-study context: In the earliest collections, sampling predates the 2015 immediate-ART recommendation by about a decade.

The assay used was immunoSEQ (version v3.0), run at survey level. Here immunoSEQ multiplex PCR was the method, and the copy in TCRdb shows in-frame clones only, minus some. The table shows under 30,000 clones, with 75% to 85% occurring only once. The CDR3 extends over 15 amino acids. V shed 4 bases and J shed 2 bases, with 9 bases lying between them. CDR1 is SGHTA, CDR2 FQGTGA, per germline. Material: unsorted PBMCs, obtained 0.3 years after starting antiretroviral therapy. This receptor was identified in a man aged 40-49 years with HIV. The chain combines TRBV7-3 with TRBJ2-6; the D gene is possibly TRBD1 (5 bases). CDR3 nucleotides: TGTGCCAGCAGCTCAGGGATCCCTGGGGCCAACGTCCTGACTTTC. Protein sequence: CASSSGIPGANVLTF.